This TCR beta chain is from a study of T cells in Graves' hyperthyroidism and ophthalmopathy. Overall study findings and caveats: Before onset, by a median of approximately 6.2 months, the model predicted ophthalmopathy.

As regards this clonotype: Its target is not known.

The CDR3 covers 13 residues. V was shortened by 8 bases and J by 8 bases, with 18 bases between the two germline ends. Amplified TCR beta CDR3 regions derived from RNA transcripts. In the first-round RT-PCR of the TCR CDR3, the HTBI primer set was used. MiXCR was run by TCRdb on the multiplex PCR reads, yielding one entry per CDR3 protein. This table holds roughly 520,000 distinct CDR3 sequences, approximately 24% found once. The source of this sequence is a woman aged 25 to 39 with Graves' ophthalmopathy. Sequenced: blood. The chain is built from TRBV12-3 or TRBV12-4 and TRBJ1-2, with no clear D. The CDR3 reads CASAPGPGGGYTF. CDR3 DNA: TGTGCCAGCGCCCCAGGCCCCGGAGGGGGCTACACCTTC.